This TCR beta chain was identified in a study of blood T cell repertoires in COVID-19. Study details: Samples of COVID-19 (acute and convalescent) were obtained from the United States, Italy and Spain. The cDNA or gDNA used as material had been derived from T cells, B-cell-depleted T cells, or PBMCs.

TCRdb's copy holds only in-frame clones and misses some; the assay was immunoSEQ multiplex PCR. Of more than 95,000 clones in the sample, about four fifths were seen once. This clone was counted a single time. The CDR3 is 20 amino acids. The V call is TRBV21-1, the J call TRBJ2-4; the D call TRBD2 from the table was never checked on the DNA. TRBV21-1 is flagged as a pseudogene. What was sequenced was peripheral blood. The TCR originated in a woman aged 80 or older with active or convalescent COVID-19. CDR3 nucleotides: TGTGCCAGCAGCAAACTGGCCCCTATTGCGGGGGAACTAGCCAAAAACATTCAGTACTTC. It yields the protein CASSKLAPIAGELAKNIQYF.